This is a list of T cell receptor beta chains from one sample in a study of early T cells in non-severe SARS-CoV-2 infection. MiXCR was run by TCRdb on the 5' RACE reads, yielding one entry per CDR3 protein. Counted here are tens of thousands of distinct CDR3 sequences, about 12% occurring once; the ten biggest clones make up 9.1%. What was sequenced was whole blood. The receptors shown here come from an adult who was a healthcare worker with PCR-confirmed SARS-CoV-2 infection or an uninfected control (not recorded which). Each CDR3 is given with its conserved first and last residue. The order of the fields is V gene, D gene, clone size, J gene, CDR3 DNA, CDR3 protein. D genes are given only for firm matches. Some rows have no size entry. The others give once, few or many, or a class for an expanded clone.

V gene: TRBV6-2/TRBV6-3; D gene: NA; clone size: NA; J gene: TRBJ2-7; CDR3 DNA: TGTGCCAGCAGTTACATGAACGAGCAGTACTTC; CDR3 protein: CASSYMNEQYF
V gene: TRBV7-9; D gene: TRBD1; clone size: many; J gene: TRBJ1-2; CDR3 DNA: TGTGCCAGCAGCCTAGGGACAGGGGCCGCCCCTAACTATGGCTACACCTTC; CDR3 protein: CASSLGTGAAPNYGYTF
V gene: TRBV12-3/TRBV12-4; D gene: NA; clone size: NA; J gene: TRBJ2-1; CDR3 DNA: TGTGCCAGCAGTTTATTCGAGGGGAAGAATGAGCAGTTCTTC; CDR3 protein: CASSLFEGKNEQFF
V gene: TRBV29-1; D gene: TRBD2; clone size: few; J gene: TRBJ2-1; CDR3 DNA: TGCAGCGCCCGACTAGCGGGCTACCCCAATGAGCAGTTCTTC; CDR3 protein: CSARLAGYPNEQFF
V gene: TRBV4-1; D gene: NA; clone size: many; J gene: TRBJ1-2; CDR3 DNA: TGCGCCAGCAGCCAAGTTATCGGGGCGTCCTATGGCTACACCTTC; CDR3 protein: CASSQVIGASYGYTF
V gene: TRBV19; D gene: TRBD2; clone size: NA; J gene: TRBJ2-7; CDR3 DNA: TGTGCCAGTAGTGCGGGACTAGCGTTCAACGAGCAGTACTTC; CDR3 protein: CASSAGLAFNEQYF
V gene: TRBV5-1; D gene: NA; clone size: many; J gene: TRBJ2-5; CDR3 DNA: TGCGCCAGCAGCCGCTACCGGGACTTTCAAGAGACCCAGTACTTC; CDR3 protein: CASSRYRDFQETQYF
V gene: TRBV20-1; D gene: TRBD1; clone size: many; J gene: TRBJ1-2; CDR3 DNA: TGCAGTGGACAGGGCCAGAGCCTAGGGGGAAATAGTGACTATGGCTACACCTTC; CDR3 protein: CSGQGQSLGGNSDYGYTF
V gene: TRBV7-6; D gene: TRBD1; clone size: many; J gene: TRBJ1-2; CDR3 DNA: TGTGCCAGCAGCCCCCCCGGGACAGTCCATGGCTACACCTTC; CDR3 protein: CASSPPGTVHGYTF
V gene: TRBV18; D gene: NA; clone size: many; J gene: TRBJ2-1; CDR3 DNA: TGTGCCAGCTCACCGCCAGGGGCAGGAAATGAGCAGTTCTTC; CDR3 protein: CASSPPGAGNEQFF
V gene: TRBV27; D gene: NA; clone size: NA; J gene: TRBJ2-1; CDR3 DNA: TGTGCCAGCAGTTTATCAAGGTACAATGAGCAGTTCTTC; CDR3 protein: CASSLSRYNEQFF
V gene: TRBV30; D gene: NA; clone size: many; J gene: TRBJ2-7; CDR3 DNA: TGTGCCTGGAGTTGGGACAACTACGAGCAGTACTTC; CDR3 protein: CAWSWDNYEQYF
V gene: TRBV29-1; D gene: NA; clone size: NA; J gene: TRBJ1-1; CDR3 DNA: TGCAGCCCTACCGGTAACACTGAAGCTTTCTTT; CDR3 protein: CSPTGNTEAFF
V gene: TRBV11-2; D gene: TRBD1; clone size: many; J gene: TRBJ2-5; CDR3 DNA: TGTGCCAGCAGCCGACAGGGACCTCGAGAGACCCAGTACTTC; CDR3 protein: CASSRQGPRETQYF
V gene: TRBV3-1; D gene: NA; clone size: NA; J gene: TRBJ2-2; CDR3 DNA: TGTGCCAGCAGATCCCCGGCGGGTACCGGGGAGCTGTTTTTT; CDR3 protein: CASRSPAGTGELFF
V gene: TRBV12-3/TRBV12-4; D gene: NA; clone size: NA; J gene: TRBJ2-5; CDR3 DNA: TGTGCCAGCAGTTTGGGGGCGCGGGGAGAGACCCAGTACTTC; CDR3 protein: CASSLGARGETQYF
V gene: TRBV3-1; D gene: NA; clone size: NA; J gene: TRBJ2-3; CDR3 DNA: TGTGCCAGCTCCGACTCTACAGATACGCAGTATTTT; CDR3 protein: CASSDSTDTQYF
V gene: TRBV2; D gene: NA; clone size: NA; J gene: TRBJ2-1; CDR3 DNA: TGTGCCAGCAGTGAAGTCGTCTCCTACAATGAGCAGTTCTTC; CDR3 protein: CASSEVVSYNEQFF
V gene: TRBV5-1; D gene: TRBD2; clone size: many; J gene: TRBJ2-7; CDR3 DNA: TGCGCCAGCAGCCCTAGCGGAGGGACCTACGAGCAGTACTTC; CDR3 protein: CASSPSGGTYEQYF
V gene: TRBV12-3/TRBV12-4; D gene: NA; clone size: few; J gene: TRBJ1-1; CDR3 DNA: TGTGCCAGCATTCCGTCTCAGAACACTGAAGCTTTCTTT; CDR3 protein: CASIPSQNTEAFF
V gene: TRBV7-3; D gene: NA; clone size: few; J gene: TRBJ2-2; CDR3 DNA: TGTGCCAGCAGCTCGAGGGCTCCTGGCGGGGAGCTGTTTTTT; CDR3 protein: CASSSRAPGGELFF
V gene: TRBV4-2; D gene: TRBD2; clone size: many; J gene: TRBJ2-3; CDR3 DNA: TGTGCCAGCAGCCCGAGGTCGATGACTAGCGGGGGTTATAGCACAGATACGCAGTATTTT; CDR3 protein: CASSPRSMTSGGYSTDTQYF
V gene: TRBV4-1; D gene: NA; clone size: few; J gene: TRBJ1-2; CDR3 DNA: TGCGCCAGCAGCCAAGATGGGGAATGGGGGCGCGACTATGGCTACACCTTC; CDR3 protein: CASSQDGEWGRDYGYTF
V gene: TRBV6-5; D gene: NA; clone size: NA; J gene: TRBJ2-7; CDR3 DNA: TGTGCCAGCAGACCCCTTGACCAAAGCTCCTACGAGCAGTACTTC; CDR3 protein: CASRPLDQSSYEQYF
V gene: TRBV7-3; D gene: TRBD2; clone size: few; J gene: TRBJ2-3; CDR3 DNA: TGTGCCAGCAGCCCATCTAGCGGGAGGGTAGATACGCAGTATTTT; CDR3 protein: CASSPSSGRVDTQYF
V gene: TRBV3-1; D gene: NA; clone size: many; J gene: TRBJ1-4; CDR3 DNA: TGTGCCAGCAGCCATGTGTTGGGAACAGGGAAACCTAATGAAAAACTGTTTTTT; CDR3 protein: CASSHVLGTGKPNEKLFF
V gene: TRBV5-1; D gene: TRBD1; clone size: medium-sized; J gene: TRBJ2-1; CDR3 DNA: TGCGCCAGCAGCGACAGGGCCAGCTCCTACAATGAGCAGTTCTTC; CDR3 protein: CASSDRASSYNEQFF
V gene: TRBV6-5; D gene: NA; clone size: NA; J gene: TRBJ2-3; CDR3 DNA: TGTGCCAGCAGTCGGGACAGCACAGATACGCAGTATTTT; CDR3 protein: CASSRDSTDTQYF
V gene: TRBV10-1; D gene: NA; clone size: NA; J gene: TRBJ2-2; CDR3 DNA: TGCGCCAGCAGTGAGTCGGGGGCAATCCCCGGGGAGCTGTTTTTT; CDR3 protein: CASSESGAIPGELFF
V gene: TRBV28; D gene: NA; clone size: NA; J gene: TRBJ2-7; CDR3 DNA: TGTGCCAGCAGTTTATCCGGACCAGGCGGCCAGTACTTC; CDR3 protein: CASSLSGPGGQYF
V gene: TRBV10-1; D gene: NA; clone size: many; J gene: TRBJ2-3; CDR3 DNA: TGCGCCAGCAGTGAAAGCGGCACAGATACGCAGTATTTT; CDR3 protein: CASSESGTDTQYF
V gene: TRBV6-5; D gene: NA; clone size: NA; J gene: TRBJ1-1; CDR3 DNA: TGTGCCAGCAAACGGGTCGGGGGGCGTTACACTGAAGCTTTCTTT; CDR3 protein: CASKRVGGRYTEAFF
V gene: TRBV18; D gene: TRBD1; clone size: many; J gene: TRBJ1-4; CDR3 DNA: TGTGCCAGCTCACCGCAGGGGGCGCATGAAAAACTGTTTTTT; CDR3 protein: CASSPQGAHEKLFF
V gene: TRBV28; D gene: TRBD1; clone size: many; J gene: TRBJ2-6; CDR3 DNA: TGTGCCAGCAGTTTACCGGGACAGGGCGTATCTGGGGCCAACGTCCTGACTTTC; CDR3 protein: CASSLPGQGVSGANVLTF
V gene: TRBV7-3; D gene: TRBD2; clone size: many; J gene: TRBJ2-1; CDR3 DNA: TGTGCCAGCAGCTTTGGGCTAGCGGGCTACAATGAGCAGTTCTTC; CDR3 protein: CASSFGLAGYNEQFF
V gene: TRBV12-3/TRBV12-4; D gene: NA; clone size: few; J gene: TRBJ2-4; CDR3 DNA: TGTGCCAGCAGTTTAGGGGCAGGGATTATCGCCAAAAACATTCAGTACTTC; CDR3 protein: CASSLGAGIIAKNIQYF
V gene: TRBV12-3/TRBV12-4; D gene: NA; clone size: few; J gene: TRBJ1-2; CDR3 DNA: TGTGCCAGCACTAAATCCGATAACTATGGCTACACCTTC; CDR3 protein: CASTKSDNYGYTF
V gene: TRBV12-3/TRBV12-4; D gene: NA; clone size: NA; J gene: TRBJ1-3; CDR3 DNA: TGTGCCAGCTTCGCTGGAAACACCATATATTTT; CDR3 protein: CASFAGNTIYF
V gene: TRBV30; D gene: TRBD2; clone size: few; J gene: TRBJ2-7; CDR3 DNA: TGTGCCTGGACCCCGGGACTAGCGGAGGCCTACGAGCAGTACTTC; CDR3 protein: CAWTPGLAEAYEQYF
V gene: TRBV18; D gene: NA; clone size: many; J gene: TRBJ2-7; CDR3 DNA: TGTGCCAGCTCACCCGGGACGGACCCGAGGTACGAGCAGTACTTC; CDR3 protein: CASSPGTDPRYEQYF
V gene: TRBV19; D gene: NA; clone size: few; J gene: TRBJ2-1; CDR3 DNA: TGTGCCAGTAGAACCCACGCGCGTACCAATGAGCAGTTCTTC; CDR3 protein: CASRTHARTNEQFF
V gene: TRBV18; D gene: TRBD1; clone size: NA; J gene: TRBJ2-3; CDR3 DNA: TGTGCCAGCTCACCCACGCACAGGGGGACAGATACGCAGTATTTT; CDR3 protein: CASSPTHRGTDTQYF
V gene: TRBV6-6; D gene: NA; clone size: NA; J gene: TRBJ2-7; CDR3 DNA: TGTGCCAGCAGTTACAACAGGGCCTACGAGCAGTACTTC; CDR3 protein: CASSYNRAYEQYF